Below are 21 T cell receptor beta chains sequenced from a single sample in a study of PD-L1 blockade in urothelial cancer. The method was immunoSEQ multiplex PCR; TCRdb's version includes in-frame clones alone and lacks a portion of them. Among tens of thousands of clones, around nine tenths were seen once, and the ten largest hold roughly 12%. As for time point: peripheral blood 6 weeks after treatment start. Specimen: PBMCs, collected around atezolizumab (anti-PD-L1) treatment. The receptors come from a man aged 60 to 75 with urothelial cancer.

The genes are TRBV13 and TRBJ1-5, with TRBD1 matching over 7 bases. The length of the CDR3 is 15 residues. Germline V CDR1 and CDR2: PRHDT, FYEKMQ (reference sequence). The V gene end was trimmed by 4 bases and the J gene end by 6 bases; junction bases not matched to a gene: 9. The CDR3 DNA reads TGTGCCAGCAGCTCCTCCGGGACAGTCGGTCAGCCCCAGCATTTT. Encoded protein: CASSSSGTVGQPQHF.

J is TRBJ2-7 and V is TRBV5-1, with TRBD1 matching 7 bases. The germline CDR1 and CDR2 sequences are SGHRS and YFSETQ. There are 14 residues in the CDR3. J was trimmed by 4 bases and V by 0 bases; bases with no gene match: 4. The CDR3 loop reads CASSLDRGRYEQYF. The CDR3 nucleotides read TGCGCCAGCAGCTTGGACAGGGGACGGTACGAGCAGTACTTC.

The chain carries TRBV7-8 and TRBJ2-7; TRBD1 agrees at 7 bases. Germline V gives CDR1 SGHVS, CDR2 FQNEAQ. Trimming took 3 bases from V and 6 from J; bases not matched to a gene: 8. The CDR3 sequence is 14 residues long. The CDR3 loop reads CASSFGTVLLEQYF. The CDR3 DNA reads as TGTGCCAGCAGCTTCGGGACAGTGTTGCTCGAGCAGTACTTC.

The CDR3 DNA reads as TGTGCCAGCAGTAAAGTGCCCGGCCGGACTACCTCTAGGAATGAGCAGTTCTTC. Protein product: CASSKVPGRTTSRNEQFF. The V call is TRBV6-1, the J call TRBJ2-1, with D possibly TRBD2 on 6 matching bases. CDR1 is MNHNS, CDR2 SASEGT, per germline. V was trimmed by 5 bases and J by 7 bases, leaving 27 bases between them. The CDR3 totals 18 residues.

The V call is TRBV5-6, the J call TRBJ1-1; D remains ambiguous. Looked up from germline, CDR1 is SGHDT and CDR2 is YYEEEE. Trimming pared 4 bases from V and 10 bases from J, leaving 14 bases between. CDR3 length: 12 residues. The CDR3, as DNA: TGTGCCAGCAGCGGTAATTCGAGAGGAGCTTTCTTT. Translation gives CASSGNSRGAFF.

The chain uses TRBV5-5 and TRBJ1-2; 7 positions agree with TRBD1. Trimming removed 0 bases from V and 9 bases from J; junction bases left unmatched: 5. The CDR3 contains 13 residues. Germline CDR1 is SGHKS and CDR2 is YYEKEE (reference sequence). CDR3 sequence reads: CASSLAEGQSYTF. CDR3 nucleotides: TGTGCCAGCAGCTTGGCCGAGGGACAGAGCTACACCTTC.

The chain uses TRBV28 and TRBJ1-3, with TRBD1 matching 8 bases. The V gene's germline CDR1 is MDHEN and CDR2 SYDVKM. After removal of 6 bases from V and 7 bases from J, the junction contained 2 bases not matched to a gene. This CDR3 contains 12 residues. CDR3 protein: CASRRTGNTIYF. CDR3 nucleotide sequence: TGTGCCAGCAGGCGGACAGGGAACACCATATATTTT.

This clone was seen just once. The chain employs TRBV5-1 and TRBJ2-7; 10 bases fit TRBD1. CDR1 and CDR2 from the germline V gene are SGHRS and YFSETQ. The CDR3 is made up of 15 amino acids. With 4 bases clipped from V and 5 bases from J, the junction kept 9 bases outside the gene matches. The CDR3, as DNA: TGCGCCAGCAGCCTAGCCGGGACAGGGGCCCACGAGCAGTACTTC. Amino acids: CASSLAGTGAHEQYF.

The rearrangement uses TRBV2 and TRBJ1-5; D gene unclear. V lost 7 bases to trimming and J lost 6 bases, with 10 bases between them. The CDR3 totals 12 residues. Germline V CDR1 and CDR2: SNHLY, FYNNEI. CDR3 protein: CASTKIGQPQHF. The CDR3 DNA reads TGTGCCAGCACCAAAATCGGTCAGCCCCAGCATTTT.

This chain links TRBV28 with TRBJ2-7, with 7 positions matching TRBD1. The germline V gene has CDR1 MDHEN and CDR2 SYDVKM. The V gene end was trimmed by 3 bases and the J gene end by 3 bases; junction bases not matched to a gene: 2. CDR3 length equals 13 residues. CDR3: CASSFGDSYEQYF. DNA of the CDR3: TGTGCCAGCAGTTTTGGGGACAGCTACGAGCAGTACTTC.

The chain joins TRBV27 to TRBJ1-5; the match to TRBD1 covers 10 bases. Germline V gene data show CDR1 as MNHEY and CDR2 as SMNVEV (reference sequence). The CDR3 consists of 16 residues. V was pared by 6 bases and J by 6 bases, with 11 bases of the junction left unmatched. CDR3 sequence: CASSRGTGVDGQPQHF. CDR3 in DNA: TGTGCCAGCAGCCGTGGGACAGGGGTGGATGGTCAGCCCCAGCATTTT.

This chain links TRBV14 with TRBJ2-5; D call uncertain. Between the trimmed V and J ends, which lost 4 bases and 5 bases, there was a span of 8 bases. The CDR3 runs 12 residues. In germline, CDR1 is SGHDN, CDR2 FVKESK. The CDR3 loop is CASSPFGETQYF. For the CDR3, the DNA is TGTGCCAGCAGCCCGTTCGGGGAGACCCAGTACTTC.

The gene calls are TRBV7-3 and TRBJ2-7; D remains unclear. This CDR3 has 13 residues. V was clipped by 4 bases and J by 4 bases, with 11 bases between them. The V gene's germline CDR1 is SGHTA and CDR2 FQGTGA. Here the CDR3 reads CASSWADSYEQYF. The CDR3 DNA follows: TGTGCCAGCAGCTGGGCAGATTCTTACGAGCAGTACTTC.

The V gene is TRBV11-3, the J gene TRBJ1-1; TRBD1 aligns across 7 bases. From germline, CDR1 is SGHNT and CDR2 YENEEA. The trim removed 6 bases at V and 0 bases at J, leaving 1 base unmatched. The CDR3 totals 13 residues. As DNA, the CDR3 is TGTGCCAGCAGGGGACAGATGAACACTGAAGCTTTCTTT. This gives the protein CASRGQMNTEAFF. The full variable domain, completed using reference TRBV11-3 and TRBJ1-1, is EAGVVQSPRYKIIEKKQPVAFWCNPISGHNTLYWYLQNLGQGPELLIRYENEEAVDDSQLPKDRFSAERLKGVDSTLKIQPAELGDSAVYLCASRGQMNTEAFFGQGTRLTVV.

The rearrangement uses TRBV19 and TRBJ2-2; 8 bases match TRBD2. CDR3 length: 14 residues. Germline V lookup: CDR1 LNHDA, CDR2 SQIVND (reference sequence). Trimming cost V 6 bases and J 4 bases; bases outside gene matches: 4. Here the CDR3 DNA reads TGTGCCAGTAGGGCGGGGGGTGGCACCGGGGAGCTGTTTTTT. Its protein is CASRAGGGTGELFF.

CDR3 bases: TGTGCCATCAATGTTCAGTACAGCTCTGGAAACACCATATATTTT. Translated, it gives CAINVQYSSGNTIYF. The J gene is TRBJ1-3, the V gene TRBV10-3; D ambiguous. This CDR3 spans 15 amino acids. Germline V gives CDR1 ENHRY, CDR2 SYGVKD. The V gene lost 7 bases and the J gene lost 0 bases, with 13 bases spanning the gap.

The chain uses TRBV7-3 and TRBJ2-1; 8 bases match TRBD2. In germline, CDR1 is SGHTA, CDR2 FQGTGA. This CDR3 comprises 15 residues. With 5 bases clipped from V and 5 bases from J, the junction kept 8 bases outside the gene matches. The CDR3 DNA reads TGTGCCAGCAGCCCAGCACGACTAGCGAACAATGAGCAGTTCTTC. Translating it yields CASSPARLANNEQFF.

The chain combines TRBV7-8 with TRBJ1-1; 8 bases agree with TRBD1. V lost 4 bases and J lost 10; bases outside the gene matches: 14. Germline assignment: CDR1 SGHVS and CDR2 FQNEAQ. The CDR3 runs to 15 residues. The CDR3 reads CASSYHNTGQGIAFF. The CDR3 nucleotides are TGTGCCAGCAGCTACCACAATACCGGACAGGGTATAGCTTTCTTT.

About this clone: The junction shows a germline mismatch at one end, possibly a read error. The chain couples TRBV14 to TRBJ2-1; D possibly corresponds to TRBD2 (6 bases). From germline, CDR1 is SGHDN and CDR2 FVKESK. The CDR3 extends over 17 amino acids. CDR3 protein: CASSQEQVFAGRNEQFF. For the CDR3, the DNA is TGTGCCAGCAGTCAAGAACAGGTTTTCGCGGGGCGGAATGAGCAGTTCTTC.

V gene TRBV5-6 combines with J gene TRBJ1-3, with a weak D call TRBD1 (6 bases). V dropped 4 bases and J dropped 2 bases, with 10 bases sitting between them. This CDR3 contains 14 residues. The germline V gene has CDR1 SGHDT and CDR2 YYEEEE. DNA for the CDR3: TGTGCCAGCAGCACGGGACACACTGGAAACACCATATATTTT. It specifies CASSTGHTGNTIYF.

This clone was observed a few times. This chain joins TRBV2 and TRBJ1-1; 7 bases agree with TRBD1. After removal of 3 bases from V and 9 bases from J, the junction contained 4 bases not matched to a gene. CDR3 size: 12 residues. Germline CDR1 reads SNHLY; CDR2 reads FYNNEI. The CDR3 sequence: CASSERQGQAFF. The CDR3 DNA sequence: TGTGCCAGCAGTGAGCGACAGGGACAAGCTTTCTTT.